Each of the 10 T cell receptor beta chains below was sequenced from the same sample in a study of shared clonotypes between healthy human individuals. The repertoire was sequenced with immunoSEQ multiplex PCR; TCRdb's copy has only in-frame clones and lacks some. The sample lists approximately 600,000 clones; 85% to 95% were seen once. CD45RO-negative, CCR7-selected cells formed the naive CD8 fraction, which excluded terminally differentiated effector memory CD45RA+ cells. Input material: naive CD8+ T cells sorted from blood. The source of these receptors is a woman between 25 and 40 years old in good health.

This chain connects TRBV6-1 to TRBJ1-2; D call uncertain. Trimming took 8 bases from V and 2 from J, leaving 18 bases between them. The CDR3 contains 15 residues. The germline gives CDR1 MNHNS, CDR2 SASEGT. The CDR3 nucleotides read TGTGCCAGCGGGCCCCCCGAGAGGGCAAACTATGGCTACACCTTC. Amino acid sequence: CASGPPERANYGYTF.

The chain recombines TRBV19 with TRBJ2-5; no clear D gene. The J call is doubtful: the DNA matches TRBJ2-7 better. Per the germline V gene, CDR1 is LNHDA and CDR2 is SQIVND (reference sequence). The CDR3 loop spans 13 amino acids. CDR3 DNA sequence: TGTGCCAGTATGGGCGCCCCTCGCTACGAGCAGTACTTC. Amino acids: CASMGAPRYEQYF.

The chain joins TRBV4-1 to TRBJ1-5; D call uncertain. Trimming removed 3 bases from V and 3 bases from J, with 18 bases in between. Germline assignment: CDR1 MGHRA and CDR2 YSYEKL. The CDR3 consists of 17 residues. Here the CDR3 DNA reads TGCGCCAGCAGCCACAGTCCGCTTCTTTATACCAATCAGCCCCAGCATTTT. Protein: CASSHSPLLYTNQPQHF.

This chain connects TRBV4-1 to TRBJ2-1; D may be TRBD1 or TRBD2 (5 bases each). The ends were cut back, 3 bases at V and 2 bases at J, with 14 bases in the middle. Germline V CDR1 and CDR2: MGHRA, YSYEKL. The CDR3 is made up of 16 amino acids. The CDR3: CASSQGVGVAYNEQFF. CDR3 DNA: TGCGCCAGCAGCCAGGGGGTGGGAGTAGCCTACAATGAGCAGTTCTTC.

The chain employs TRBV5-6 and TRBJ2-7; D gene uncertain. There are 13 residues in the CDR3. Trimming pared 4 bases from V and 3 bases from J, leaving 11 bases between. CDR1 and CDR2 from the germline V gene are SGHDT and YYEEEE. Written as DNA, the CDR3 is TGTGCCAGCAGCGTACAGAGTTTCTACGAGCAGTACTTC. Translating it yields CASSVQSFYEQYF.

The J gene is TRBJ2-2, the V gene TRBV7-9; 8 bases match TRBD2. The CDR3 is 16 amino acids. The V gene's germline CDR1 is SEHNR and CDR2 FQNEAQ (reference sequence). V was pared by 2 bases and J by 2 bases, with 4 bases of the junction left unmatched. CDR3 sequence reads: CASSLWREENTGELFF. CDR3 coding DNA: TGTGCCAGCAGCTTATGGCGGGAGGAAAACACCGGGGAGCTGTTTTTT.

The chain carries TRBV2 and TRBJ2-7; D is possibly TRBD1 (5 bases). V lost 6 bases, J lost 7 bases, and 10 bases lay in between. The CDR3 is 11 residues long. Germline-derived CDR1 and CDR2 are SNHLY and FYNNEI. CDR3: CASSPGMEQYF. DNA of the CDR3: TGTGCCAGCAGCCCAGGGATGGAGCAGTACTTC.

This rearrangement joins TRBV5-5 to TRBJ2-7; D unclear. Germline assignment: CDR1 SGHKS and CDR2 YYEKEE (reference sequence). The V gene lost 4 bases and the J gene lost 0 bases, with 11 bases spanning the gap. The CDR3 runs to 14 residues. CDR3 in DNA: TGTGCCAGCAGCCTATACAAGGGCTCCTACGAGCAGTACTTC. Protein product: CASSLYKGSYEQYF.

The chain is built from TRBV7-9 and TRBJ2-7, with 12 nucleotides matching TRBD1. The length of the CDR3 is 19 residues. Germline CDR1 SEHNR, CDR2 FQNEAQ (reference sequence). J lost 2 bases, V lost 4 bases, and 15 bases had no gene match. CDR3 region: CASSSPGQGARLETYEQYF. CDR3 nucleotides: TGTGCCAGCAGCTCTCCGGGACAGGGGGCTCGACTAGAGACCTACGAGCAGTACTTC.

The chain joins TRBV11-2 to TRBJ2-7; D possibly corresponds to TRBD1 (5 bases). This CDR3 contains 12 residues. Germline CDR1 reads SGHAT; CDR2 reads FQNNGV. Deletions cut 4 bases from V and 7 bases from J, with 11 bases between. This CDR3 reads CASSSPRVEQYF. The CDR3 DNA follows: TGTGCCAGCAGCTCCCCCAGGGTGGAGCAGTACTTC.